This T cell receptor beta chain was obtained from a study of cytomegalovirus exposure and HLA in healthy donors (dated by TCRdb to the late 2010s). Looking at the study overall: According to an earlier analysis of a few hundred of the donors, about 179 million T cells yielded approximately 120 million unique TCR beta sequences and about 300 Gb of sequence data. In an earlier analysis of several hundred of the donors, high-throughput TCR beta sequencing was used to judge whether each TCR beta V gene segment behaved as functional or pseudogenic. Among the approximately 400 genotyped donors, approximately 77% belonged to the genetic ancestry cluster associated with self-reported Caucasian donors. Every discovery cohort repertoire had been produced on one sequencing platform. An early release covering roughly 640 HLA-typed donors comprised roughly 300 gigabases of sequencing data and around 85 million unique TCR sequences. The study combined high-throughput TCR immunosequencing, statistical association of individual TCRs with disease status, and machine learning to predict cytomegalovirus infection status. To study patterns of TCR occurrence, a later analysis re-analyzed previously published TCR beta repertoires from 650 to 750 donors and added high-resolution HLA genotyping. Among roughly 400 genotyped donors of the cohort, an average of approximately 220,000 unique TCR beta nucleotide sequences was sequenced per donor, of which 15% to 20% were non-productive. Class I and class II HLA loci were covered by the typing at four-digit resolution. About five DR-DQ haplotypes were treated as single units for association and clustering because of strong linkage in the cohort. The study aimed to test whether signatures of past pathogen exposure could be identified by cataloging public T cell receptors. Using immunosequencing, the study profiled T cell repertoires from around 680 subjects and related those repertoires to cytomegalovirus serostatus. The number of donors typed differed by locus, with about 629-630 for A, B, C, DRB1 and DQB1, roughly 550 for DQA1, over 600 for DPA1, and around 460 for DPB1. Rather than drawing on any new phenotypic data, the later analysis identified candidate immune exposures from TCR beta sequences and the way those sequences occurred across donors. Donor age, sex, ethnicity and CMV serostatus were compiled alongside the repertoire data. In a later genetic analysis, genome-wide SNP genotypes for 398 of the 666 donors were used, and that subset was treated as a discovery cohort. In addition to the first cohort of 666 subjects, a separate validation cohort of approximately 130 different subjects was used.

The cohort comprised some 730 healthy bone marrow donors. All cohort members were sampled while nominally healthy, although unrecorded immune exposures were likely present. The donor was CMV seropositive and was included in the group of some 290 seropositive cohort members. A peripheral blood sample was collected from each donor, and TCR beta sequencing was performed on peripheral blood mononuclear cells. Genomic DNA was extracted from the blood cell samples with the Qiagen DNeasy Blood Extraction Kit. What the study reported, not specific to this receptor: CMV serostatus was the only immune exposure information available for the cohort. Linkage disequilibrium might explain the correlated functional status among segregating V segments, but an unknown experimental factor could not be ruled out. The earlier analysis of almost 600 of the donors excluded approximately 17 rarely observed V segments, including chromosome 9 orphons, because counts were too low. In the study, 150 to 200 TCR beta chains were listed as associated with cytomegalovirus. In a later analysis, the rate of TCR association differed among HLA loci, with DRB1 alleles having the most associated TCRs and HLA-C alleles having the fewest. V-gene and J-gene trimming of TCR beta chains was associated with a missense DCLRE1C variant in a later genetic analysis, and the association was replicated in an independent cohort. A later analysis found that most CMV-associated TCR beta chains appeared HLA-restricted, with HLA associations seemingly driven largely by CMV exposure. The presence/absence analyses assumed that sequencing depth was roughly uniform across donors, and that assumption may not be true. In this cohort, only TCR beta chains were sequenced, and detectable features were limited by the absence of alpha or paired-chain data. In a later analysis, several top co-occurrence clusters were reported to appear linked to parvovirus B19, influenza, CMV and Epstein-Barr virus. A further reported finding was that TCR beta sequences accurately predicted the HLA-A and HLA-B alleles for most subjects in the first cohort. When HLA alleles, especially DR and DQ, strongly co-occurred, TCR associations were difficult to assign to individual alleles. An earlier analysis of approximately 530 of the donors showed that most TCR beta V segments appeared in productive rearrangements either about 90% or about 30% of the time, which broadly matched IMGT annotations. While some public TCRs were present in many individuals, most TCR sequences turned up only very rarely across donors. In vitro tests confirmed that a few of the cytomegalovirus-associated TCR beta chains recognize cytomegalovirus antigens. In a later genetic analysis, fewer N-insertions in productive TCRs were reported among donors in an Asian-associated ancestry cluster than the approximately 630-donor mean. A cluster of highly shared sequence variants was judged likely to be a technical artifact of the sequencing pipeline. It was suggested by the authors that the approach could potentially be generalized to other disease states and immunological phenotypes. Because HLA typing was unavailable for some donors at each locus, only the typed subset was used in association tests. Cytomegalovirus status was reported to be diagnosed by the classifier with high specificity and sensitivity in both the original and validation cohorts. At a false discovery rate of 0.05, a later analysis linked fewer than 20,000 TCR beta sequences to specific HLA alleles. Compared with equally common non-associated chains, HLA-associated TCR beta chains in a later analysis were more clonally expanded and had lower generation probabilities.

Worth noting for this clone: Its antigen remains undetermined. Base qualities were left out, and no much larger clone turns up one base away.

Libraries came from the immunoSEQ multiplex PCR assay. For the multiplex PCR, a mixture combining 60 forward primers for TCR Vbeta segments and 13 reverse primers for TCR Jbeta segments was used. The CDR3 region of rearranged TCR beta genes was amplified from genomic DNA by a multiplex PCR assay. Amplified TCR beta libraries were sequenced as 87-base-pair reads on the Illumina HiSeq System. The published analysis was carried out like this. A later analysis tallied around 87 million unique TCR beta chains across the 666 repertoires, and some 10 million of those chains were shared by two or more donors. Raw reads were error-corrected and collapsed into unique sequences by a nearest-neighbor algorithm in which closely related sequences were merged to remove PCR and sequencing errors. Alignment of CDR3 sequences to IMGT reference sequences was used to assign V, D and J gene segments. Each retained sequence needed at least a six-nucleotide match to both a V gene segment and a J gene segment. A rearrangement counted as productive if the CDR3 had no stop codons and remained in frame with V and J, and every other rearrangement counted as non-productive. CDR3 was defined according to IMGT convention as the region running from the second conserved V-encoded cysteine to the conserved J-encoded phenylalanine. Sequences without an unambiguous match to a single V gene segment were excluded from the earlier analysis of several hundred of the donors. In an earlier analysis of about 590 of the donors, a V segment was called functional when productive rearrangements were above 56.7%, and segregating when the standard deviation between donors exceeded 5%. A statistical classification framework was built to diagnose cytomegalovirus status from the catalog of TCR beta chain sequences. In a later analysis, TCR nucleotide sequences were compared against IMGT/GENE-DB human TR gene sequences so that V and J genes could be assigned. In a later analysis, CDR3 sequences and most-parsimonious VDJ recombination scenarios were assigned using the TCRdist pipeline. In a later analysis, each TCR beta chain was defined by its CDR3 amino acid sequence together with its V-gene family, and reads without a unique V-gene family were excluded. To address suspected cross-contamination and a sequencing artifact, a later analysis removed around 590 highly shared, low-generation-probability nucleotide sequences. In a later analysis, a clonal expansion index for each public chain was calculated from normalized within-repertoire ranks of inferred template counts. In a later analysis, generation probabilities were computed with a VDJ recombination model fitted to out-of-frame rearrangements, and the resulting probabilities were checked against IGoR. In a later analysis, hypergeometric tests were used to score TCR-TCR, TCR-HLA and TCR-CMV co-occurrence, with a repertoire-size bias correction applied to TCR pairs. To estimate false discovery rates, a later analysis permuted the HLA or CMV assignments 20 times. In a later analysis, co-occurring TCRs were grouped with DBSCAN, and TCRdist sequence similarity was added when clustering was performed within HLA-allele-positive subsets. For co-occurrence clustering, repertoires with fewer than 30,000 or more than 120,000 public chains were excluded, along with five repertoires with anomalous nucleotide sharing. TCRdb's version of the immuneACCESS table is confined to in-frame rearrangements and falls short of the full clone set. An unresolved V gene accounts for under half of the shortfall where checked; the remainder is of unknown origin. V and J calls and clone size come straight from that table; D and trimming were deduced from the DNA. The sample table holds about 130,000 clones, of which about two thirds were seen once. Over 2% of the sample is taken by the ten largest.

The specimen sequenced was PBMCs. This TCR was recovered from a woman aged 55-70 years in good health and CMV-seropositive.

The CDR3 here reads CASSRQGGGNQPQHF. The DNA is TGTGCCAGCAGTAGACAGGGAGGCGGCAATCAGCCCCAGCATTTT. The V and J genes are TRBV6-5 and TRBJ1-5; the central 7 bases match TRBD1. Trimming leaves V shorter by 5 bases and J shorter by 2 bases, with the junction holding 6 bases beyond the gene matches. The germline V gene specifies MNHEY as CDR1 and SVGAGI as CDR2. The cysteine opens and the phenylalanine closes a CDR3 of 15 amino acids. Kept here is only the CDR3 DNA, which spans 45 bases and is read in frame from base 1.